This TCR beta chain was obtained from a study of low-dose radiotherapy and immunotherapy resistance in tumors. TRAV- and TRBV-specific primers were used for first-strand cDNA, which covered alpha and beta chains. The authors ran about 21 PCR cycles to amplify TCRs with a constant-region primer and V-primer adapter. A single record per CDR3 protein comes from TCRdb applying MiXCR to the reads. The repertoire has fewer than 20,000 distinct CDR3 sequences, over 65% of them found once; the top ten carry about an eighth. Germline V CDR1 and CDR2: SGHNT, YYREEE (reference sequence). The V segment lost 1 base and the J segment 4 bases; nucleotides outside the gene matches: 9. The CDR3 extends over 17 amino acids.

The chain carries TRBV5-4 and TRBJ2-1; TRBD2 agrees at 9 bases. This clonotype originated in a human donor with advanced metastatic prostate, ovarian, gallbladder or colorectal cancer (not recorded which). This table probably holds off-target reads from a library built for another chain. The CDR3, as DNA: TGTGCCAGCAGCTTGAACACAGCGGGAGGAGGGTACAATGAGCAGTTCTTC. Protein product: CASSLNTAGGGYNEQFF.